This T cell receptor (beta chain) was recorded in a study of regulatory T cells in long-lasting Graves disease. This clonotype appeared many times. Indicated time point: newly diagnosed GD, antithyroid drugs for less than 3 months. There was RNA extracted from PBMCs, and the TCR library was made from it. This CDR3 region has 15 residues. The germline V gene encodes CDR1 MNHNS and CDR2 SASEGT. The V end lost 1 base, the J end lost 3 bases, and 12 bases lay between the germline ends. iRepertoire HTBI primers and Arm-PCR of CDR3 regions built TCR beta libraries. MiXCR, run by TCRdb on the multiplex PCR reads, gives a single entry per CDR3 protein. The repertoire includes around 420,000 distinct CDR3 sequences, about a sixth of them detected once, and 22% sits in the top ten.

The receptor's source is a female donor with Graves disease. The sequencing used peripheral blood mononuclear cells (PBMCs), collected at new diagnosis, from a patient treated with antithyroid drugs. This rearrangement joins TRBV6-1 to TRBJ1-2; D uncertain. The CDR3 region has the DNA TGTGCCAGCAGTGAAGATAGGGCTCTTTACTATGGCTACACCTTC. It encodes CASSEDRALYYGYTF.